This TCR beta chain was observed in a study of T cell responses to AZD1222 COVID-19 vaccine. Study outcomes and limitations: Seropositivity was recorded at baseline in only 6 or 7 AZD1222 recipients. The study found vaccine-associated CD4 TCRs spanning spike, dominant at 160-218 and 743-854.

V dropped 2 bases and J dropped 6; count of bases not matched to a gene: 7. From germline, CDR1 is MGHRA and CDR2 YSYEKL. There are 16 residues in the CDR3. About this clone itself: Its matching antigen is unknown.

Measured with immunoSEQ multiplex PCR; TCRdb has only the in-frame clones, and not every one. The sample lists 130,000 to 150,000 clones; just over 90% were seen once. The chain uses TRBV4-1 and TRBJ2-1; 10 bases are shared with TRBD2. This material consisted of peripheral blood, taken on day 0 of AZD1222 vaccination. The receptor comes from an adult in good health. This chain's CDR3 is CASSQRTSGLFNEQFF. In DNA, the CDR3 is TGCGCCAGCAGCCAACGGACTAGCGGTTTGTTCAATGAGCAGTTCTTC.